A single sample is the source of the 29 T cell receptor beta chains below, sequenced in a study of blood T cell repertoires in COVID-19. Sequencing was performed with immunoSEQ multiplex PCR; in TCRdb, only in-frame clones are kept and a portion is missing. The table includes about 49,000 clones, roughly four fifths detected once. Source material: peripheral blood. Receptors were obtained from a woman aged 55-75 years with acute or convalescent COVID-19.

The gene calls are TRBV20-1 and TRBJ1-2; the D is unclear. The V gene lost 3 bases and the J gene lost 2 bases, with 16 bases spanning the gap. The CDR3 spans 15 residues. Germline CDR1 reads DFQATT; CDR2 reads SNEGSKA (reference sequence). CDR3 amino acids: CSASKTRAQNYGYTF. For the CDR3, the DNA is TGCAGTGCTAGTAAAACTCGTGCCCAAAACTATGGCTACACCTTC.

This clone occurred a few times. This chain connects TRBV5-4 to TRBJ2-2; 10 bases are shared with TRBD1. Trimming cost V 4 bases and J 5 bases; bases outside gene matches: 5. Germline-derived CDR1 and CDR2 are SGHNT and YYREEE (reference sequence). The length of the CDR3 is 15 residues. This chain's CDR3 is CASSRDRGKTGELFF. The CDR3 nucleotides are TGTGCCAGCAGCCGGGACAGGGGAAAAACCGGGGAGCTGTTTTTT.

The chain uses TRBV6-6 and TRBJ2-1, with TRBD2 as a possible D gene (6 bases). The ends were cut back, 2 bases at V and 10 bases at J, with 15 bases in the middle. The CDR3 is made up of 14 amino acids. In germline, CDR1 is MNHNY, CDR2 SVGAGI (reference sequence). The CDR3 spells CASSYPQTGVEQFF. The CDR3 DNA reads TGTGCCAGCAGTTACCCCCAGACGGGAGTAGAGCAGTTCTTC.

The genes are TRBV5-1 and TRBJ1-1; possibly TRBD1 for D (6 bases). V was trimmed by 4 bases and J by 2 bases, leaving 15 bases between them. The V gene's germline CDR1 is SGHRS and CDR2 YFSETQ. This CDR3 spans 15 amino acids. CDR3 residues: CASSDTGTLNTEAFF. Written as DNA, the CDR3 is TGCGCCAGCAGCGATACCGGGACACTAAACACTGAAGCTTTCTTT.

The chain carries TRBV6-6 and TRBJ1-4; D ambiguous. The CDR3 runs to 15 residues. Per germline, CDR1 MNHNY and CDR2 SVGAGI (reference sequence). The V gene lost 6 bases and the J gene lost 3 bases, with 14 bases spanning the gap. CDR3 sequence: CASRVARGANEKLFF. In DNA form, the CDR3 reads TGTGCCAGCAGGGTTGCCCGGGGTGCTAATGAAAAACTGTTTTTT.

DNA of the CDR3: TGTGCCAGCAACAGGGGTTCCTACAATGAGCAGTTCTTC. Protein product: CASNRGSYNEQFF. V is TRBV6-5 and J is TRBJ2-1, with 7 bases fitting TRBD1. CDR3 length: 13 amino acids. Looked up from germline, CDR1 is MNHEY and CDR2 is SVGAGI. V lost 7 bases to trimming and J lost 1 base; unmatched junction nucleotides: 1.

This clone was counted once. The genes are TRBV3-1 (or the pseudogene TRBV3-2) and TRBJ1-1; D is unclear. CDR1 and CDR2 (germline): LGHDT, YNNKEL (reference sequence). This CDR3 has 15 amino acids. Trimming cost V 4 bases and J 4 bases, with 16 bases left between them. The CDR3 DNA is TGTGCCAGCAGCCTTTACGGAGAGGGAGGCACTGAAGCTTTCTTT. This codes for CASSLYGEGGTEAFF.

This clone came up a few times. J is TRBJ1-2 and V is TRBV20-1, with D tentatively TRBD1 (5 bases). There are 11 residues in the CDR3. Germline V CDR1 and CDR2: DFQATT, SNEGSKA (reference sequence). The V end lost 3 bases, the J end lost 6 bases, and 8 bases lay between the germline ends. The CDR3 DNA reads TGCAGTGCTAGTGGGGGGGATGGCTACACCTTC. Translating it yields CSASGGDGYTF.

This clone has more than one count but fewer than ten. The rearrangement joins TRBV4-1 to TRBJ2-7; a weak D match, TRBD1 (5 bases). The germline CDR1 and CDR2 sequences are MGHRA and YSYEKL. Between the trimmed V and J ends, which lost 0 bases and 3 bases, there was a span of 12 bases. This CDR3 has 15 amino acids. The CDR3 spells CASSQDIPRGYEQYF. The CDR3 bases are TGCGCCAGCAGCCAAGATATACCAAGGGGCTACGAGCAGTACTTC.

The J gene is TRBJ2-7, the V gene TRBV5-1; D call uncertain. This CDR3 spans 14 amino acids. Trimming removed 0 bases from V and 0 bases from J, with 7 bases in between. Germline V CDR1 and CDR2: SGHRS, YFSETQ. The CDR3 here is CASSLVVSSYEQYF. The CDR3 DNA is TGCGCCAGCAGCTTGGTTGTGAGCTCCTACGAGCAGTACTTC.

This chain uses TRBV6-4 with TRBJ1-2, with 9 bases that match TRBD1. Germline CDR1 MRHNA, CDR2 SNTAGT. The CDR3 totals 15 residues. V gave up 3 bases and J gave up 5 bases; unmatched junction bases: 7. CDR3 sequence (DNA): TGTGCCAGCAGTGATAACCCCGGGACAGGGTATGGCTACACCTTC. Its translation: CASSDNPGTGYGYTF.

The rearrangement uses TRBV21-1 and TRBJ1-1; the table gives TRBD1 as D, unverified against the DNA. TRBV21-1 counts as a pseudogene. This CDR3 comprises 16 residues. CDR3 sequence: CASSLLRGIRNTEAFF. The CDR3, as DNA: TGTGCCAGCAGCCTTCTCAGGGGGATAAGGAACACTGAAGCTTTCTTT.

The chain carries TRBV6-2 or TRBV6-3 and TRBJ1-3, with D maybe TRBD1 (6 bases). CDR3 length equals 13 residues. Trimming pared 6 bases from V and 4 bases from J, leaving 10 bases between. Germline V lookup: CDR1 MNHEY, CDR2 SVGEGT. The CDR3 reads CASSHGTGNTIYF. The CDR3 DNA reads TGTGCCAGCAGCCACGGGACAGGAAACACCATATATTTT.

The chain joins TRBV5-1 to TRBJ2-7, with 11 bases identical to TRBD2. Germline V gene sequence: CDR1 SGHRS, CDR2 YFSETQ. V gave up 0 bases and J gave up 0 bases; unmatched junction bases: 5. This CDR3 has 17 amino acids. The CDR3 DNA follows: TGCGCCAGCAGCTTGGCCATGGGACTAGCGGACTCCTACGAGCAGTACTTC. This sequence encodes CASSLAMGLADSYEQYF.

This sequence joins TRBV7-2 and TRBJ2-3; 11 bases match TRBD2. Germline CDR1 and CDR2: SGHTA and FQGNSA. Trimming cost V 5 bases and J 2 bases; bases outside gene matches: 3. The CDR3 covers 15 residues. CDR3 sequence: CASSKGLAATDTQYF. The DNA for the CDR3 is TGTGCCAGCAGCAAGGGACTAGCGGCCACAGATACGCAGTATTTT.

About this clone: Different DNA sequences within this sample yield the same CDR3. The chain has TRBV9 and TRBJ1-6; 8 bases are shared with TRBD1. The CDR3 sequence is 15 residues long. From germline, CDR1 is SGDLS and CDR2 YYNGEE. Trimming cost V 3 bases and J 7 bases; bases outside gene matches: 6. Here the CDR3 reads CASSAGQGGNSPLHF. Here the CDR3 DNA reads TGTGCCAGCAGCGCAGGACAGGGAGGCAATTCACCCCTCCACTTT.

The chain couples TRBV2 to TRBJ2-7, with D possibly being TRBD1 (6 bases). With 2 bases removed from V and 3 bases from J, the gap between germline ends came to 14 bases. Germline V CDR1 and CDR2: SNHLY, FYNNEI. CDR3 size: 15 residues. CDR3 in amino acids: CASSEMGARFYEQYF. Written as DNA, the CDR3 is TGTGCCAGCAGTGAAATGGGGGCGCGGTTCTACGAGCAGTACTTC.

The chain joins TRBV5-1 to TRBJ1-2, with D perhaps TRBD1 (6 bases). Germline CDR1 SGHRS, CDR2 YFSETQ. The CDR3 is 13 amino acids. V was clipped by 5 bases and J by 6 bases, with 14 bases between them. The CDR3 here is CASRSQGKDGYTF. The CDR3 region has the DNA TGCGCCAGCAGATCCCAGGGGAAAGATGGCTACACCTTC.

The J gene is TRBJ1-5, the V gene TRBV4-2, with D perhaps TRBD1 (6 bases). CDR1 and CDR2 from the germline V gene are LGHNA and YNFKEQ. Trimming shortened V by 1 base and J by 3 bases, and 19 bases separated the two germline ends. The CDR3 is 18 residues long. CDR3 sequence reads: CASSQGGGGGNINQPQHF. CDR3 nucleotides: TGTGCCAGCAGCCAAGGTGGGGGAGGGGGGAACATCAATCAGCCCCAGCATTTT.

This clone was observed a single time. J is TRBJ2-1 and V is TRBV6-5; D perhaps matches TRBD2 (6 bases). This CDR3 has 14 residues. From germline, CDR1 is MNHEY and CDR2 SVGAGI. V shed 8 bases and J shed 4 bases, with 15 bases lying between them. The chain's CDR3 is CASRGGPSYNEQFF. As DNA, the CDR3 is TGTGCCAGCCGCGGAGGGCCAAGTTACAATGAGCAGTTCTTC.

V is TRBV5-5 and J is TRBJ2-1; D may be TRBD2 (6 bases). Germline CDR1 SGHKS, CDR2 YYEKEE (reference sequence). The CDR3 consists of 13 residues. V shed 4 bases and J shed 4 bases, with 9 bases lying between them. CDR3 protein: CASSLGLYNEQFF. The CDR3 DNA sequence: TGTGCCAGCAGCCTGGGACTTTACAATGAGCAGTTCTTC. Variable domain in full (rest from reference TRBV5-5 and TRBJ2-1): DAGVTQSPTHLIKTRGQQVTLRCSPISGHKSVSWYQQVLGQGPQFIFQYYEKEERGRGNFPDRFSARQFPNYSSELNVNALLLGDSALYLCASSLGLYNEQFFGPGTRLTVL.

This clone has a single count. The chain recombines TRBV6-1 with TRBJ1-5; 9 positions agree with TRBD1. CDR1 and CDR2 from the germline V gene are MNHNS and SASEGT. This CDR3 contains 17 residues. Losses at the gene ends were 4 bases for V and 2 bases for J; bases not matched to a gene: 9. As DNA, the CDR3 is TGTGCCAGCAGTGGGCACAGGGGGCAAGGGGGCAATCAGCCCCAGCATTTT. This sequence encodes CASSGHRGQGGNQPQHF.

The CDR3 nucleotides read TGTGCCAGCAGTTTTGCGGTGGGGCATGGCTACACCTTC. It specifies CASSFAVGHGYTF. The chain carries TRBV6-5 and TRBJ1-2; D may be TRBD1 (5 bases). Per germline, CDR1 MNHEY and CDR2 SVGAGI. V was trimmed by 4 bases and J by 6 bases, leaving 12 bases between them. The CDR3 runs 13 residues.

The chain uses TRBV27 and TRBJ2-7; D is possibly TRBD2 (6 bases). The CDR3 contains 14 residues. Germline V gene sequence: CDR1 MNHEY, CDR2 SMNVEV (reference sequence). Trimming cost V 2 bases and J 2 bases, with 10 bases left between them. The CDR3 nucleotides read TGTGCCAGCAGTTTAGGGCGGGGCGCCTACGAGCAGTACTTC. Encoded protein: CASSLGRGAYEQYF.

The chain joins TRBV7-3 to TRBJ1-1; 9 bases are shared with TRBD1. CDR1 is SGHTA and CDR2 is FQGTGA in the germline V gene. After removal of 3 bases from V and 6 bases from J, the junction contained 2 bases not matched to a gene. The CDR3 covers 13 residues. The CDR3 region is CASSFRQGAEAFF. In DNA, the CDR3 is TGTGCCAGCAGCTTCCGACAGGGGGCTGAAGCTTTCTTT.

This clone was counted a single time. The chain combines TRBV7-3 with TRBJ2-1; 9 bases are a match to TRBD1. The CDR3 totals 15 residues. Germline loops: CDR1 SGHTA, CDR2 FQGTGA. Germline trimming cut 5 bases from V and 2 bases from J; bases unmatched to any gene: 4. The CDR3 sequence is CASSPRQGAYNEQFF. The CDR3 nucleotides read TGTGCCAGCAGCCCCCGACAGGGGGCCTACAATGAGCAGTTCTTC.

The V call is TRBV7-9, the J call TRBJ1-1, with a tentative D call TRBD1 (5 bases). Per the germline V gene, CDR1 is SEHNR and CDR2 is FQNEAQ (reference sequence). The CDR3 has 15 residues. V lost 3 bases to trimming and J lost 4 bases, with 15 bases between them. CDR3 bases: TGTGCCAGCAGCTTCGGCAGGGCCTGGGTCACTGAAGCTTTCTTT. This codes for CASSFGRAWVTEAFF.

The count of this clone is one. V usage is TRBV9 and J usage is TRBJ1-4, with D possibly matching TRBD1 (6 bases). The CDR3 consists of 15 residues. Trimming cost V 3 bases and J 5 bases, with 14 bases left between them. Germline V lookup: CDR1 SGDLS, CDR2 YYNGEE. CDR3 bases: TGTGCCAGCAGCGCCGGACAGTTCTTAAATGAAAAACTGTTTTTT. Amino acid sequence: CASSAGQFLNEKLFF.

The rearrangement links TRBV7-3 to TRBJ2-2, with D uncertain. Trimming cost V 1 base and J 3 bases, with 3 bases left between them. The CDR3 has 13 amino acids. CDR1 SGHTA and CDR2 FQGTGA come from the germline V gene. CDR3 nucleotides: TGTGCCAGCAGCTTAATATACACCGGGGAGCTGTTTTTT. This codes for CASSLIYTGELFF. The entire variable domain, with the rest obtained from reference TRBV7-3 and TRBJ2-2, is as follows: GAGVSQTPSNKVTEKGKYVELRCDPISGHTALYWYRQSLGQGPEFLIYFQGTGAADDSGLPNDRFFAVRPEGSVSTLKIQRTERGDSAVYLCASSLIYTGELFFGEGSRLTVL.